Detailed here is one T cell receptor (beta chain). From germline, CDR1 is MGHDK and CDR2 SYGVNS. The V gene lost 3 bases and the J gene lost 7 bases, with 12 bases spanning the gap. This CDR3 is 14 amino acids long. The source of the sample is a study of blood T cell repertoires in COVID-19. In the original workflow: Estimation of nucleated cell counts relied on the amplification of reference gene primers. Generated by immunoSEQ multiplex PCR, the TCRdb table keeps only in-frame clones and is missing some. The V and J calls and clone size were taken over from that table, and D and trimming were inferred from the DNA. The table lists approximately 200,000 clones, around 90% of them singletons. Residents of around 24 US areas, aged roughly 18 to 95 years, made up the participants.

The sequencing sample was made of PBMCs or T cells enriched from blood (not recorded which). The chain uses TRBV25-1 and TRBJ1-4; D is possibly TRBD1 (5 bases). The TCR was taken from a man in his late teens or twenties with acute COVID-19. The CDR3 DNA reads TGTGCCAGCAGTGAGGCAGGGTTTCGTGAAAAACTGTTTTTT. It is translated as CASSEAGFREKLFF. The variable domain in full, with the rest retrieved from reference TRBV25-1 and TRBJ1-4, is EADIYQTPRYLVIGTGKKITLECSQTMGHDKMYWYQQDPGMELHLIHYSYGVNSTEKGDLSSESTVSRIRTEHFPLTLESARPSHTSQYLCASSEAGFREKLFFGSGTQLSVL.